The entry that follows covers one TCR beta chain sequence. Germline lookup yields CDR1 LGHDT and CDR2 YNNKEL (reference sequence). V shed 1 base, J shed 4 bases, and the junction held 3 bases outside the gene matches. The length of the CDR3 is 16 residues. This sample is drawn from a study of blood T cell repertoires in COVID-19. The study recruited people aged roughly 18 to 100 years across 20 to 30 US areas. Data came from immunoSEQ multiplex PCR; TCRdb stores just in-frame clones and leaves some out. The repertoire holds about 400,000 clones, with more than 85% as singletons. Sequencing was carried out using PBMCs or T cells enriched from blood (not recorded which). The chain recombines TRBV3-1 (or the pseudogene TRBV3-2) with TRBJ2-7; 14 bases are shared with TRBD2. This clonotype was sampled from a woman between 25 and 40 years old who had recovered from COVID-19. The CDR3 loop is CASSQGLAGGAYEQYF. CDR3 nucleotides: TGTGCCAGCAGCCAAGGACTAGCGGGGGGGGCGTACGAGCAGTACTTC.